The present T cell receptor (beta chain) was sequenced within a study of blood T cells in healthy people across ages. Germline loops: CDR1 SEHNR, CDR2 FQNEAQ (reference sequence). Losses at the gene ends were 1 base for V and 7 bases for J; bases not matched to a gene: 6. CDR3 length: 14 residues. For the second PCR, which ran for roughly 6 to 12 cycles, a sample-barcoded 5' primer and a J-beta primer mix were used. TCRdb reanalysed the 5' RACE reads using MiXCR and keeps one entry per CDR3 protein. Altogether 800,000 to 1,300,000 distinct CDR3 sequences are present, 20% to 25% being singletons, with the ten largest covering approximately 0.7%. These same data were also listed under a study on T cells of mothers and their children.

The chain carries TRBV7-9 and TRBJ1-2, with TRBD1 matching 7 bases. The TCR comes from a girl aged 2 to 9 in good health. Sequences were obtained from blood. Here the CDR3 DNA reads TGTGCCAGCAGCTTAGACCTTCAGGGGGGTGGCTACACCTTC. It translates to CASSLDLQGGGYTF.